This T cell receptor (beta chain) was documented in a study of technical replicates of blood from a handful of donors. Generated by immunoSEQ multiplex PCR, the TCRdb table keeps only in-frame clones and is missing some. The sample has about 88,000 clones, just under 95% seen once. CDR1 and CDR2 (germline): SGHRS, YFSETQ. V gave up 3 bases and J gave up 8 bases; unmatched junction bases: 7. CDR3 length: 14 amino acids. The specimen was T cells isolated from PBMCs. The rearrangement uses TRBV5-1 and TRBJ1-2, with TRBD1 matching 10 bases. The source is a human donor in good health. CDR3: CASSSGTGVGGYTF. The CDR3 DNA sequence: TGCGCCAGCAGCTCCGGGACAGGGGTCGGGGGCTACACCTTC.